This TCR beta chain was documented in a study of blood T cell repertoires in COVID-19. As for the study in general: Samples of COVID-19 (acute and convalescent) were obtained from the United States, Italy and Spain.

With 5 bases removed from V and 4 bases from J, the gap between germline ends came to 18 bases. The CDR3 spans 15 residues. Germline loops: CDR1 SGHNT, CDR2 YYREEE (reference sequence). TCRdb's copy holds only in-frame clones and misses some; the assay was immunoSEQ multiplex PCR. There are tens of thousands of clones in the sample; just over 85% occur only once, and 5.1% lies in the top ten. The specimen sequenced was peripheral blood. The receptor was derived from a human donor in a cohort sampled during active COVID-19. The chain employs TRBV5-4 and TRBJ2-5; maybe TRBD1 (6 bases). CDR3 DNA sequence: TGTGCCAGCAGTGTAGGCCAGGGGTTAGGAGAGACCCAGTACTTC. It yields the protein CASSVGQGLGETQYF. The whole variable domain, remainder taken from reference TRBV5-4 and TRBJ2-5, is ETGVTQSPTHLIKTRGQQVTLRCSSQSGHNTVSWYQQALGQGPQFIFQYYREEENGRGNFPPRFSGLQFPNYSSELNVNALELDDSALYLCASSVGQGLGETQYFGPGTRLLVL.